Presented here are 12 T cell receptor beta chains from one specimen sequenced in a study of cytomegalovirus exposure and HLA in healthy donors. Researchers ran the PCR with 60 Vbeta and 13 Jbeta primers. Clones were read by immunoSEQ multiplex PCR, and TCRdb kept only the in-frame ones, dropping some. The table shows over 150,000 clones, with around 63% occurring only once. The sample comprised PBMCs. These receptors originate from a young woman in good health and CMV-seropositive.

The chain couples TRBV5-4 to TRBJ2-1; TRBD2 is a possible D gene (5 bases). V lost 4 bases, J lost 0 bases, and 11 bases lay in between. The CDR3 covers 15 residues. Germline CDR1 is SGHNT and CDR2 is YYREEE (reference sequence). CDR3 DNA sequence: TGTGCCAGCAGCGAGCGGTCGAGCTCCTACAATGAGCAGTTCTTC. This translates into CASSERSSSYNEQFF.

This chain uses TRBV15 with TRBJ2-3, with no clear D. V was trimmed by 0 bases and J by 0 bases, leaving 10 bases between them. Per the germline V gene, CDR1 is LNHNV and CDR2 is YYDKDF (reference sequence). The CDR3 is made up of 16 amino acids. The CDR3 here is CATSRDVRRSTDTQYF. The CDR3 DNA reads as TGTGCCACCAGCAGAGATGTACGCAGAAGCACAGATACGCAGTATTTT.

The V call is TRBV2, the J call TRBJ2-7; possible D gene TRBD1, 5 bases. CDR3 length: 15 amino acids. Trimming left V 7 bases short and J 3 bases short, with 19 bases between. Germline loops: CDR1 SNHLY, CDR2 FYNNEI. The CDR3 nucleotides are TGTGCCAGCACCTTTGACAGCCTTTCTTTCTACGAGCAGTACTTC. Amino acid sequence: CASTFDSLSFYEQYF.

The gene calls are TRBV18 and TRBJ2-5; no reliable D call. The better agreement between TRBJ2-7 and the DNA end casts doubt on the J call. This CDR3 spans 12 amino acids. Germline lookup yields CDR1 KGHSH and CDR2 LQKENI. The CDR3, as DNA: TGTGCCAGCTCACCAAACTACTACGAGCAGTACTTC. This encodes CASSPNYYEQYF.

This clone was counted between two and nine times. The rearrangement uses TRBV6-4 and TRBJ2-1; D perhaps matches TRBD2 (5 bases). The CDR3 consists of 14 residues. Trimming stripped 2 bases from V and 6 bases from J, with 11 bases between. Per germline, CDR1 MRHNA and CDR2 SNTAGT. CDR3 nucleotides: TGTGCCAGCAGTGACGGGCTAGCCGCCAATGAGCAGTTCTTC. Amino acid sequence: CASSDGLAANEQFF.

The rearrangement joins TRBV6-1 to TRBJ1-1, with 8 bases identical to TRBD1. The J segment lost 2 bases and the V segment lost 6 bases, leaving 5 bases of the junction unmatched. Germline lookup yields CDR1 MNHNS and CDR2 SASEGT. The CDR3 contains 14 residues. The CDR3 DNA follows: TGTGCCAGCAGGGTAGACAGGGGTAACACTGAAGCTTTCTTT. Its translation is CASRVDRGNTEAFF.

The genes are TRBV6-5 and TRBJ2-7; perhaps TRBD1 as D (6 bases). The germline V gene encodes CDR1 MNHEY and CDR2 SVGAGI. V was shortened by 2 bases and J by 5 bases, with 19 bases between the two germline ends. The CDR3 runs to 16 residues. The CDR3 loop is CASSYTGIGKVDEQYF. The CDR3 DNA follows: TGTGCCAGCAGTTACACAGGGATTGGTAAGGTGGACGAGCAGTACTTC.

V usage is TRBV18 and J usage is TRBJ1-4; D is perhaps TRBD1 (5 bases). The germline CDR1 and CDR2 sequences are KGHSH and LQKENI. V was cut by 2 bases and J by 11 bases, with 9 bases left in between. This CDR3 comprises 12 residues. The chain's CDR3 is CASSPDGGKLFF. The CDR3 region has the DNA TGTGCCAGCTCACCAGACGGGGGGAAACTGTTTTTT.

This CDR3 is CASSYGVGGTSYEQYF. The DNA for the CDR3 is TGTGCCAGCAGTTACGGTGTGGGGGGGACCTCCTACGAGCAGTACTTC. The chain has TRBV6-5 and TRBJ2-7; 7 nucleotides match TRBD2. This CDR3 is built from 16 residues. Germline-derived CDR1 and CDR2 are MNHEY and SVGAGI. V shed 2 bases and J 0 bases; nucleotides not matched to a gene: 7.

There are a few counts of this clone. The rearrangement links TRBV2 to TRBJ2-2; a weak D match, TRBD1 (6 bases). Germline CDR1 reads SNHLY; CDR2 reads FYNNEI. The CDR3 runs to 14 residues. The V and J ends lost 8 bases and 7 bases respectively, with 17 bases between them. The CDR3 DNA follows: TGTGCCAGCGGCATGAACAGGGCTGGCGGGGAGCTGTTTTTT. Its translation is CASGMNRAGGELFF.

The chain employs TRBV5-4 and TRBJ1-4, with D unclear. Germline V gene lookup returns CDR1 SGHNT and CDR2 YYREEE (reference sequence). The CDR3 consists of 15 residues. Deletions cut 1 base from V and 7 bases from J, with 14 bases between. Here the CDR3 reads CASSLRTLTGEKLFF. The DNA for the CDR3 is TGTGCCAGCAGCTTGAGGACTCTTACCGGTGAAAAACTGTTTTTT. The full variable domain, rest sourced from reference TRBV5-4 and TRBJ1-4, is ETGVTQSPTHLIKTRGQQVTLRCSSQSGHNTVSWYQQALGQGPQFIFQYYREEENGRGNFPPRFSGLQFPNYSSELNVNALELDDSALYLCASSLRTLTGEKLFFGSGTQLSVL.

The V call is TRBV18, the J call TRBJ1-2; 10 bases map to TRBD1. From germline, CDR1 is KGHSH and CDR2 LQKENI. The length of the CDR3 is 17 residues. V was pared by 3 bases and J by 8 bases, with 15 bases of the junction left unmatched. This CDR3 is CASSPTHKPGQGNGYTF. CDR3 in DNA: TGTGCCAGCTCACCCACACACAAACCGGGACAGGGGAACGGCTACACCTTC.